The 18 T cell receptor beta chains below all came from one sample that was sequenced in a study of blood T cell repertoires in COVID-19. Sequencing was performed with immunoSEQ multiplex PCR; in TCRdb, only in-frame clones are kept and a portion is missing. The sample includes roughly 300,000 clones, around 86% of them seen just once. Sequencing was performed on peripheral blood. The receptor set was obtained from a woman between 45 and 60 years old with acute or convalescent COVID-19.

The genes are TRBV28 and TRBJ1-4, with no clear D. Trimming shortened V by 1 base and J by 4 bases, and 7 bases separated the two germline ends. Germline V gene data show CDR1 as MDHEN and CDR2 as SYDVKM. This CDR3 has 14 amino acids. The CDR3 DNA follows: TGTGCCAGCAGTTTATCCAGTATTAATGAAAAACTGTTTTTT. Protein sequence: CASSLSSINEKLFF.

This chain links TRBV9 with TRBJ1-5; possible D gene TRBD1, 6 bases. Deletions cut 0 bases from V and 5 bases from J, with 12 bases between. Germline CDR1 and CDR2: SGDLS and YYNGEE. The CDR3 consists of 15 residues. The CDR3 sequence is CASSVGEGVYQPQHF. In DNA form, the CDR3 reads TGTGCCAGCAGCGTAGGGGAGGGGGTATATCAGCCCCAGCATTTT.

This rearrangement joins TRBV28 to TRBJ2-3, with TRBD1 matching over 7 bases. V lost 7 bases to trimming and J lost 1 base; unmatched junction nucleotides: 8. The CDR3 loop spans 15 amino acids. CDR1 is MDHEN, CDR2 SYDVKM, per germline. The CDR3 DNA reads TGTGCCAGCAAACTGACAGGGAGAGGCACAGATACGCAGTATTTT. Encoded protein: CASKLTGRGTDTQYF.

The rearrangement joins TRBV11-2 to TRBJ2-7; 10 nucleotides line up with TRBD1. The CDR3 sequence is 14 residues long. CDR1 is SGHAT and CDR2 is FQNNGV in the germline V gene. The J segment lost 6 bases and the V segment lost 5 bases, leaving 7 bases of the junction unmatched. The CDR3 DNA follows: TGTGCCAGCAGCAACCGGGACAGGGGTTTCGAGCAGTACTTC. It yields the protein CASSNRDRGFEQYF.

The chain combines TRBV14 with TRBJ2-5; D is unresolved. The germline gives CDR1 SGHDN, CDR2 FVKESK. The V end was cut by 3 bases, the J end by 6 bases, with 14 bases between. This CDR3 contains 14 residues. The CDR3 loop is CASSQMGTVQTQYF. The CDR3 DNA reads TGTGCCAGCAGCCAGATGGGCACGGTTCAGACCCAGTACTTC.

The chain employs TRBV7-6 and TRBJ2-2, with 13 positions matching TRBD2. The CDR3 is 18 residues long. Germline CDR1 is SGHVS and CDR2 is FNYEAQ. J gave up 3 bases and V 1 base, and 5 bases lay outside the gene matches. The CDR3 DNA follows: TGTGCCAGCAGCTTAGGGACCGGACTAGCGGGAGACACCGGGGAGCTGTTTTTT. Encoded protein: CASSLGTGLAGDTGELFF.

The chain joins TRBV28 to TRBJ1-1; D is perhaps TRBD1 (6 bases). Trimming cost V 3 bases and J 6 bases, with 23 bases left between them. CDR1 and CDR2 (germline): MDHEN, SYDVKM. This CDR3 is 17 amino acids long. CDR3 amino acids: CASSFNRAGAKEAEAFF. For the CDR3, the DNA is TGTGCCAGCAGTTTTAATAGGGCAGGGGCCAAGGAAGCTGAAGCTTTCTTT.

The CDR3 here is CASSGMTDNLNQPQHF. CDR3 nucleotide sequence: TGTGCCAGCAGTGGTATGACTGATAATTTAAATCAGCCCCAGCATTTT. J is TRBJ1-5 and V is TRBV2; no firm D call. This CDR3 has 16 amino acids. V lost 4 bases and J 4 bases, leaving 17 bases between the germline ends. Germline V lookup: CDR1 SNHLY, CDR2 FYNNEI.

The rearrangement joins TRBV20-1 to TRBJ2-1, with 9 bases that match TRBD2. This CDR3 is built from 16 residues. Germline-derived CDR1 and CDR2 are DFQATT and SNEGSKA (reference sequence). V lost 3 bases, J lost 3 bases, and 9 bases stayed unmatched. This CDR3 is CSASRAGLAYYNEQFF. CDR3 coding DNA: TGCAGTGCTAGTAGGGCCGGACTAGCGTACTACAATGAGCAGTTCTTC.

The CDR3 nucleotides are TGTGCCACAGGGAGACAGGACCACTCAACTAATGAAAAACTGTTTTTT. The encoded protein is CATGRQDHSTNEKLFF. This chain connects TRBV10-3 to TRBJ1-4; D perhaps matches TRBD1 (6 bases). The CDR3 length is 16 residues. Trimming removed 10 bases at V and 0 bases at J, with 18 bases between. Per germline, CDR1 ENHRY and CDR2 SYGVKD.

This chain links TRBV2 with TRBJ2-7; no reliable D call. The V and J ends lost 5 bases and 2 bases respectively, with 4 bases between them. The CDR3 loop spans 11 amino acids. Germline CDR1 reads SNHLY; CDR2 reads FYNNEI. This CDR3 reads CASSFTYEQYF. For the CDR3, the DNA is TGTGCCAGCAGTTTTACCTACGAGCAGTACTTC.

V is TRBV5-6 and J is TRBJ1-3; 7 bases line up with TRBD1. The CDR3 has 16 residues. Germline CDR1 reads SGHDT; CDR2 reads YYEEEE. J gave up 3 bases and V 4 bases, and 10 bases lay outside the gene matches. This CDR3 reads CASSEGPTGFGNTIYF. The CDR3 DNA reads TGTGCCAGCAGCGAAGGACCGACAGGGTTTGGAAACACCATATATTTT.

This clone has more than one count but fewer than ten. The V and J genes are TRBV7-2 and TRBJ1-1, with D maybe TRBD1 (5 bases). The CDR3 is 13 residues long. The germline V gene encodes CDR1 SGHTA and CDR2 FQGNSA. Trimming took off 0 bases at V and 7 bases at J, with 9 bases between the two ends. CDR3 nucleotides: TGTGCCAGCAGCTTAGCGGAAGACAGTGAAGCTTTCTTT. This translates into CASSLAEDSEAFF.

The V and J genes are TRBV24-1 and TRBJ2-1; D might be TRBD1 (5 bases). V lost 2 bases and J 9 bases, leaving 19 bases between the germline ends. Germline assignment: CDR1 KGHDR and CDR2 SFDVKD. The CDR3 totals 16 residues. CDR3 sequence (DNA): TGTGCCACCAGTGATTGGCGGCGCAGGGCCCCGAGTGAGCAGTTCTTC. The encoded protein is CATSDWRRRAPSEQFF.

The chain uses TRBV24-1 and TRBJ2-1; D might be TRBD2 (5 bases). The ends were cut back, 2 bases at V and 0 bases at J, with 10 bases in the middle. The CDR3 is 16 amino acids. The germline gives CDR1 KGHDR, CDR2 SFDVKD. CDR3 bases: TGTGCCACCAGTGATTCTGCTAGCTACTCCTACAATGAGCAGTTCTTC. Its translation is CATSDSASYSYNEQFF.

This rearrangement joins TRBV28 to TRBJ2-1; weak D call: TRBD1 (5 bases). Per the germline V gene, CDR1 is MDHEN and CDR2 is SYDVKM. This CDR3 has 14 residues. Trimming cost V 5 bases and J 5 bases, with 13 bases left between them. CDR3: CASSLEWGDNEQFF. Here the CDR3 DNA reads TGTGCCAGCAGTCTAGAGTGGGGCGACAATGAGCAGTTCTTC.

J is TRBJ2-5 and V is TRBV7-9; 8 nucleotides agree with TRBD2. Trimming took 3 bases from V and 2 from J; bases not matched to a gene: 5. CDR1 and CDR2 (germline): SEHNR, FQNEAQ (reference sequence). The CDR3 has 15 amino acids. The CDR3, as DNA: TGTGCCAGCAGCTTTTCGGGAGGGGGGCAAGAGACCCAGTACTTC. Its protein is CASSFSGGGQETQYF.

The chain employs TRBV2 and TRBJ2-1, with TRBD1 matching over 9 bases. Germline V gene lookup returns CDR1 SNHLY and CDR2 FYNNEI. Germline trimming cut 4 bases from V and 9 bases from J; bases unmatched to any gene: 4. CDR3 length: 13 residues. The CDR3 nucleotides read TGTGCCAGCAGTGGACAGGGGGAAATTGAGCAGTTCTTC. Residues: CASSGQGEIEQFF.